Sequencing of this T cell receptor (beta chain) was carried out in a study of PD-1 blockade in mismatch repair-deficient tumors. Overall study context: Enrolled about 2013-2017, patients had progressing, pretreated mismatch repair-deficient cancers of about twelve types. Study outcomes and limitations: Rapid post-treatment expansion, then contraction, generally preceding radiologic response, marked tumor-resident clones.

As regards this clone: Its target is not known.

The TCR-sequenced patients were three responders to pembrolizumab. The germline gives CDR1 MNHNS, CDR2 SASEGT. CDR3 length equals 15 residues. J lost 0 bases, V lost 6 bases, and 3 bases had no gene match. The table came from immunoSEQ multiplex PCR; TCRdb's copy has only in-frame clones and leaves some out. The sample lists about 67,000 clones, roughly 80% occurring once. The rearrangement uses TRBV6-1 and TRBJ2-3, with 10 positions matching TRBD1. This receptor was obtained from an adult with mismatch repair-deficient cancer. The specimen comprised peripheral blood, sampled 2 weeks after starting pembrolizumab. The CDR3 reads CASREGQGSTDTQYF. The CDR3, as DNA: TGTGCCAGCAGGGAGGGACAGGGGAGCACAGATACGCAGTATTTT.